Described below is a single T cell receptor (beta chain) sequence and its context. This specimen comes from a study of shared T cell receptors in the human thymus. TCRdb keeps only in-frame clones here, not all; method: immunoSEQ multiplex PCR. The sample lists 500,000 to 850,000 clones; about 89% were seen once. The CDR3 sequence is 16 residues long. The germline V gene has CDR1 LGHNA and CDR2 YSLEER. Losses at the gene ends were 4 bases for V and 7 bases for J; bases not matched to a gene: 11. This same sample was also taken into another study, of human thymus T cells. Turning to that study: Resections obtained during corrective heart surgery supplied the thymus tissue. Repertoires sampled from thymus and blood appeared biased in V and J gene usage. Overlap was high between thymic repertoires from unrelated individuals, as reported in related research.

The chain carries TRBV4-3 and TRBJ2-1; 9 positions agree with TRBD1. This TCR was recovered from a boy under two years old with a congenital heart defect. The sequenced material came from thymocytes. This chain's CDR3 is CASSLSRDREKNEQFF. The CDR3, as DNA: TGCGCCAGCAGCCTTTCACGGGACAGGGAGAAAAATGAGCAGTTCTTC.